These 20 T cell receptor beta chains were sequenced from one sample in a study of blood T cell repertoires in COVID-19. Sequencing was performed with immunoSEQ multiplex PCR; in TCRdb, only in-frame clones are kept and a portion is missing. Of 240,000 or so clones in the sample, around 90% were seen once. The sample comprised peripheral blood. These receptors were collected from a woman aged 25 to 39 with acute or convalescent COVID-19.

This clone was picked up one time. V gene TRBV9 combines with J gene TRBJ2-3, with 10 bases aligning to TRBD2. V lost 0 bases and J lost 0; bases outside the gene matches: 7. This CDR3 spans 18 amino acids. In germline, CDR1 is SGDLS, CDR2 YYNGEE. The CDR3 bases are TGTGCCAGCAGCGTAGGGCCTCAGACTAGCGGGAGCACAGATACGCAGTATTTT. This sequence encodes CASSVGPQTSGSTDTQYF.

V gene TRBV4-2 combines with J gene TRBJ1-2, with D unresolved. Trimming left V 0 bases short and J 4 bases short, with 21 bases between. This CDR3 region has 18 residues. CDR1 LGHNA and CDR2 YNFKEQ come from the germline V gene. The CDR3 DNA is TGTGCCAGCAGCCAAGATAATAGCGGCCAGCTTAGCTTCTATGGCTACACCTTC. Amino acid sequence: CASSQDNSGQLSFYGYTF.

The chain has TRBV5-4 and TRBJ2-1, with TRBD2 identical over 10 bases. Germline trimming cut 4 bases from V and 6 bases from J; bases unmatched to any gene: 10. Germline loops: CDR1 SGHNT, CDR2 YYREEE (reference sequence). The CDR3 contains 16 residues. CDR3 loop: CASSPFLAGVGNEQFF. The DNA for the CDR3 is TGTGCCAGCAGCCCGTTCCTAGCGGGAGTGGGCAATGAGCAGTTCTTC.

The chain couples TRBV9 to TRBJ2-5; 12 bases match TRBD2. CDR3 size: 15 residues. V shed 7 bases and J 4 bases; nucleotides not matched to a gene: 8. Germline-derived CDR1 and CDR2 are SGDLS and YYNGEE. The CDR3 loop reads CASSRASGRAETQYF. Here the CDR3 DNA reads TGTGCCAGCTCCAGGGCTAGCGGGAGGGCAGAGACCCAGTACTTC.

This chain connects TRBV5-1 to TRBJ1-4, with 7 nucleotides matching TRBD1. This CDR3 is built from 14 residues. J was trimmed by 5 bases and V by 4 bases; bases with no gene match: 5. Germline assignment: CDR1 SGHRS and CDR2 YFSETQ. Written as DNA, the CDR3 is TGCGCCAGCAGCCGGACAGGAAAAAATGAAAAACTGTTTTTT. It yields the protein CASSRTGKNEKLFF.

The rearrangement links TRBV5-3 to TRBJ2-4, with D hard to call. TRBV5-3 is annotated as an ORF whose role is uncertain. CDR3 length: 14 residues. The germline V and J ends were trimmed by 0 bases and 0 bases, with 4 bases remaining between them. CDR3 sequence: CARSLAVAKNIQYF. The CDR3 DNA sequence: TGTGCCAGAAGCTTGGCGGTAGCCAAAAACATTCAGTACTTC.

The chain is built from TRBV5-1 and TRBJ2-1, with 9 bases lining up with TRBD2. In germline, CDR1 is SGHRS, CDR2 YFSETQ. CDR3 size: 16 residues. The junction had 2 bases not matched to a gene; V was cut back by 0 bases and J by 1 base. The CDR3 nucleotides read TGCGCCAGCAGCTTGGGAACTAGCGGGTCCTACAATGAGCAGTTCTTC. Translation: CASSLGTSGSYNEQFF.

J is TRBJ2-7 and V is TRBV27; weak D call: TRBD2 (6 bases). V shed 5 bases and J shed 2 bases, with 13 bases lying between them. This CDR3 comprises 14 residues. The germline V gene encodes CDR1 MNHEY and CDR2 SMNVEV (reference sequence). CDR3 sequence (DNA): TGTGCCAGCAGTCCCGACGGCGGGGCCTACGAGCAGTACTTC. As protein: CASSPDGGAYEQYF.

The chain combines TRBV27 with TRBJ2-4, with D perhaps TRBD1 (6 bases). Deletions cut 5 bases from V and 1 base from J, with 15 bases between. Looked up from germline, CDR1 is MNHEY and CDR2 is SMNVEV (reference sequence). The CDR3 totals 16 residues. The CDR3, as DNA: TGTGCCAGCAGTGCAATCAGGGGACCGGCCAAAAACATTCAGTACTTC. This sequence encodes CASSAIRGPAKNIQYF.

V usage is TRBV13 and J usage is TRBJ2-7, with 8 positions matching TRBD2. CDR3 length: 14 amino acids. From germline, CDR1 is PRHDT and CDR2 FYEKMQ (reference sequence). V was pared by 4 bases and J by 6 bases, with 8 bases of the junction left unmatched. The CDR3 region is CASSYGTRVAEQYF. DNA for the CDR3: TGTGCCAGCAGCTACGGGACTAGAGTCGCCGAGCAGTACTTC.

The chain is built from TRBV27 and TRBJ2-3, with 11 positions matching TRBD2. V was clipped by 2 bases and J by 5 bases; unmatched bases: 3. Germline CDR1 MNHEY, CDR2 SMNVEV (reference sequence). This CDR3 comprises 15 residues. The CDR3 nucleotides are TGTGCCAGCAGTTTAGCCACTAGCGGGAGAGATACGCAGTATTTT. This gives the protein CASSLATSGRDTQYF.

Remarks on this clone: At the DNA level, this CDR3 is encoded by other sequences in the same sample as well. The gene calls are TRBV19 and TRBJ2-3; D perhaps matches TRBD2 (5 bases). Germline V gives CDR1 LNHDA, CDR2 SQIVND (reference sequence). V was clipped by 3 bases and J by 3 bases, with 7 bases between them. The CDR3 is 13 residues long. CDR3 region: CASSIPGTDTQYF. CDR3 sequence (DNA): TGTGCCAGTAGTATCCCGGGGACAGATACGCAGTATTTT.

This chain links TRBV5-1 with TRBJ2-3; the match to TRBD2 covers 7 bases. The V and J ends lost 4 bases and 4 bases, in that order; junction bases with no gene match: 3. Germline V gives CDR1 SGHRS, CDR2 YFSETQ. There are 13 residues in the CDR3. The CDR3 sequence is CASSGGGPDTQYF. The CDR3 DNA follows: TGCGCCAGCAGCGGGGGAGGGCCAGATACGCAGTATTTT. The complete variable domain, with remaining parts taken from reference TRBV5-1 and TRBJ2-3, reads KAGVTQTPRYLIKTRGQQVTLSCSPISGHRSVSWYQQTPGQGLQFLFEYFSETQRNKGNFPGRFSGRQFSNSRSEMNVSTLELGDSALYLCASSGGGPDTQYFGPGTRLTVL.

This chain uses TRBV5-1 with TRBJ2-3; 11 bases agree with TRBD2. The CDR3 is 20 residues long. The germline V gene has CDR1 SGHRS and CDR2 YFSETQ. Trimming took 5 bases from V and 0 from J; bases not matched to a gene: 17. Here the CDR3 reads CASRVRIAGGKTLSTDTQYF. Written as DNA, the CDR3 is TGCGCCAGCAGGGTGCGGATAGCGGGAGGGAAAACGTTGAGCACAGATACGCAGTATTTT. Combining the CDR3 with reference TRBV5-1 and TRBJ2-3 gives the whole variable domain KAGVTQTPRYLIKTRGQQVTLSCSPISGHRSVSWYQQTPGQGLQFLFEYFSETQRNKGNFPGRFSGRQFSNSRSEMNVSTLELGDSALYLCASRVRIAGGKTLSTDTQYFGPGTRLTVL.

V and J are TRBV7-3 and TRBJ2-1; TRBD2 matches at 10 bases. V shed 5 bases, J shed 2 bases, and the junction held 3 bases outside the gene matches. This CDR3 region has 15 residues. Per the germline V gene, CDR1 is SGHTA and CDR2 is FQGTGA. The CDR3 loop reads CASSALAGAYNEQFF. CDR3 coding DNA: TGTGCCAGCAGCGCTCTAGCGGGAGCCTACAATGAGCAGTTCTTC.

V and J are TRBV15 and TRBJ1-1; no definite D call. Germline V gives CDR1 LNHNV, CDR2 YYDKDF (reference sequence). There are 14 residues in the CDR3. Trimming shortened V by 1 base and J by 0 bases, and 6 bases separated the two germline ends. The CDR3 is CATSRGQVNTEAFF. The CDR3, as DNA: TGTGCCACCAGCAGAGGGCAGGTGAACACTGAAGCTTTCTTT.

This CDR3 reads CSAGVETEAFF. The CDR3 DNA sequence: TGCAGTGCTGGTGTTGAGACTGAAGCTTTCTTT. The chain joins TRBV20-1 to TRBJ1-1; D remains ambiguous. Per the germline V gene, CDR1 is DFQATT and CDR2 is SNEGSKA (reference sequence). The CDR3 totals 11 residues. The V end lost 5 bases, the J end lost 5 bases, and 9 bases lay between the germline ends.

The chain has TRBV6-1 and TRBJ2-1, with 9 positions matching TRBD1. This CDR3 contains 15 residues. J gave up 7 bases and V 3 bases, and 7 bases lay outside the gene matches. Germline CDR1 reads MNHNS; CDR2 reads SASEGT. The CDR3 region has the DNA TGTGCCAGCAGTGAGGGACAGGGTTTTGGGAATGAGCAGTTCTTC. Translated: CASSEGQGFGNEQFF.

The chain uses TRBV5-1 and TRBJ2-5; 7 bases match TRBD2. Germline trimming cut 4 bases from V and 0 bases from J; bases unmatched to any gene: 9. The CDR3 spans 16 residues. Germline V gene sequence: CDR1 SGHRS, CDR2 YFSETQ. The CDR3 loop is CASSLGPAGYQETQYF. CDR3 sequence (DNA): TGCGCCAGCAGCCTGGGACCAGCGGGGTACCAAGAGACCCAGTACTTC.

The chain links TRBV18 to TRBJ2-6; the D gene is possibly TRBD1 (6 bases). Trimming removed 6 bases from V and 0 bases from J, with 12 bases in between. The germline CDR1 and CDR2 sequences are KGHSH and LQKENI. The CDR3 extends over 16 amino acids. The CDR3 sequence is CASSGRGSSGANVLTF. CDR3 DNA sequence: TGTGCCAGCTCGGGCAGGGGAAGCTCTGGGGCCAACGTCCTGACTTTC.